One sample yielded the 8 T cell receptor beta chains listed below, sequenced in a study of blood T cell repertoires in COVID-19. Measured with immunoSEQ multiplex PCR; TCRdb has only the in-frame clones, and not every one. This sample has 150,000 to 200,000 clones, with 75% to 90% found just once. Sequencing was performed on peripheral blood. The receptors derive from a man in his 70s with active or convalescent COVID-19.

The chain employs TRBV5-1 and TRBJ2-5; tentatively, D is TRBD1 (5 bases). Looked up from germline, CDR1 is SGHRS and CDR2 is YFSETQ. This CDR3 region has 17 residues. V lost 0 bases and J lost 5, with 20 bases in between. The DNA of the CDR3 is TGCGCCAGCAGCTTGGCCCCCGTAGAAGGGGCCGGCGAGACCCAGTACTTC. It is translated as CASSLAPVEGAGETQYF. Combining the CDR3 with reference TRBV5-1 and TRBJ2-5 gives the whole variable domain KAGVTQTPRYLIKTRGQQVTLSCSPISGHRSVSWYQQTPGQGLQFLFEYFSETQRNKGNFPGRFSGRQFSNSRSEMNVSTLELGDSALYLCASSLAPVEGAGETQYFGPGTRLLVL.

This clone came up once. The chain joins TRBV7-9 to TRBJ2-3; a weak D match, TRBD2 (7 bases). Trimming stripped 5 bases from V and 4 bases from J, with 19 bases between. The CDR3 covers 16 residues. Per germline, CDR1 SEHNR and CDR2 FQNEAQ (reference sequence). The CDR3, as DNA: TGTGCCAGCAGCCAGTTGGCGGGGGCGCGTGCAGATACGCAGTATTTT. Translated, it gives CASSQLAGARADTQYF.

The V gene is TRBV4-3, the J gene TRBJ1-6; TRBD1 aligns across 8 bases. V lost 1 base, J lost 9 bases, and 5 bases stayed unmatched. CDR3 size: 15 residues. Germline-derived CDR1 and CDR2 are LGHNA and YSLEER. CDR3 loop: CASSQAQGAVSPLHF. The CDR3 DNA reads TGCGCCAGCAGCCAAGCCCAGGGGGCAGTTTCACCCCTCCACTTT.

The chain links TRBV6-5 to TRBJ2-7; weak D call: TRBD1 (5 bases). The CDR3 loop spans 13 amino acids. Trimming cost V 2 bases and J 3 bases, with 8 bases left between them. Germline values: CDR1 MNHEY, CDR2 SVGAGI. DNA for the CDR3: TGTGCCAGCAGTTACCCTCAGGGCTACGAGCAGTACTTC. Translated: CASSYPQGYEQYF.

The chain has TRBV4-1 and TRBJ2-2, with D hard to call. The germline V gene encodes CDR1 MGHRA and CDR2 YSYEKL. This CDR3 is built from 13 residues. The V gene lost 4 bases and the J gene lost 1 base, with 4 bases spanning the gap. For the CDR3, the DNA is TGCGCCAGCAGCCCTTGGAACACCGGGGAGCTGTTTTTT. Translating gives CASSPWNTGELFF.

V and J are TRBV30 and TRBJ2-5; D call uncertain. V was trimmed by 4 bases and J by 1 base, leaving 4 bases between them. The CDR3 is 11 residues long. From germline, CDR1 is GTSNPN and CDR2 SVGIG (reference sequence). The CDR3 reads CAWNSQETQYF. In DNA, the CDR3 is TGTGCCTGGAACAGCCAAGAGACCCAGTACTTC.

The chain joins TRBV3-1 (or the pseudogene TRBV3-2) to TRBJ1-2; unclear D gene. The germline gives CDR1 LGHDT, CDR2 YNNKEL (reference sequence). This CDR3 is built from 11 residues. The V end was cut by 8 bases, the J end by 7 bases, with 11 bases between. CDR3 loop: CASEGVSGYTF. CDR3 coding DNA: TGTGCCAGCGAGGGAGTTAGTGGCTACACCTTC.

The chain uses TRBV5-6 and TRBJ1-2; D call uncertain. The CDR3 loop spans 14 amino acids. Per germline, CDR1 SGHDT and CDR2 YYEEEE. Trimming took 0 bases from V and 6 from J, leaving 12 bases between them. CDR3 sequence (DNA): TGTGCCAGCAGCTTGGTTTACAGAAAGGATGGCTACACCTTC. Amino acid sequence: CASSLVYRKDGYTF.